These 6 T cell receptor beta chains share one sample of origin, sequenced in a study of control samples from healthy donors and cancer patients. Sequenced by immunoSEQ multiplex PCR; TCRdb stores in-frame clones only, minus some. This table holds roughly 130,000 clones, around 90% found once. The sample was blood. The receptors stem from a man aged 18 to 29 in good health.

V usage is TRBV6-5 and J usage is TRBJ2-3; 8 nucleotides align to TRBD2. The CDR3 extends over 14 amino acids. After removal of 2 bases from V and 5 bases from J, the junction contained 3 bases not matched to a gene. CDR1 is MNHEY and CDR2 is SVGAGI in the germline V gene. CDR3 in amino acids: CASSYVAGQDTQYF. The CDR3 DNA sequence: TGTGCCAGCAGTTACGTAGCGGGACAAGATACGCAGTATTTT.

J is TRBJ2-5 and V is TRBV6-1, with D tentatively TRBD1 or TRBD2 (5 bases each). Germline values: CDR1 MNHNS, CDR2 SASEGT. V shed 2 bases and J shed 1 base, with 11 bases lying between them. This CDR3 region has 15 residues. This CDR3 is CASSEMGRLQETQYF. The CDR3 DNA is TGTGCCAGCAGTGAAATGGGACGGCTCCAAGAGACCCAGTACTTC.

V and J are TRBV9 and TRBJ2-2; weak D call: TRBD2 (6 bases). V lost 4 bases to trimming and J lost 3 bases, with 13 bases between them. The CDR3 covers 15 residues. CDR1 and CDR2 (germline): SGDLS, YYNGEE. In DNA form, the CDR3 reads TGTGCCAGCAGCCCCTTCGGGGGAGACACCGGGGAGCTGTTTTTT. Its protein product is CASSPFGGDTGELFF. The full variable domain, in which reference TRBV9 and TRBJ2-2 provide the parts outside the CDR3, is DSGVTQTPKHLITATGQRVTLRCSPRSGDLSVYWYQQSLDQGLQFLIQYYNGEERAKGNILERFSAQQFPDLHSELNLSSLELGDSALYFCASSPFGGDTGELFFGEGSRLTVL.

This clone was seen once. V gene TRBV28 combines with J gene TRBJ2-2; 7 bases agree with TRBD1. The trim removed 5 bases at V and 4 bases at J, leaving 4 bases unmatched. Germline assignment: CDR1 MDHEN and CDR2 SYDVKM. The CDR3 totals 14 residues. CDR3 amino acids: CASSPTGITGELFF. The CDR3 DNA follows: TGTGCCAGCAGTCCGACAGGGATCACCGGGGAGCTGTTTTTT.

The rearrangement uses TRBV6-5 and TRBJ1-5, with a possible D match to TRBD1 (6 bases). The CDR3 covers 14 residues. Germline CDR1 and CDR2: MNHEY and SVGAGI. V was shortened by 6 bases and J by 2 bases, with 11 bases between the two germline ends. The DNA for the CDR3 is TGTGCCAGCAGAGACAGGTTGGGCAATCAGCCCCAGCATTTT. Encoded protein: CASRDRLGNQPQHF.

The V and J genes are TRBV11-2 and TRBJ2-7; 14 positions match TRBD2. This CDR3 is 17 amino acids long. In germline, CDR1 is SGHAT, CDR2 FQNNGV. V lost 5 bases and J lost 4; bases outside the gene matches: 10. The CDR3 nucleotides are TGTGCCAGCAGCGACCGGCGACTAGCGGGAGGGCTATACGAGCAGTACGTC. Protein: CASSDRRLAGGLYEQYV.